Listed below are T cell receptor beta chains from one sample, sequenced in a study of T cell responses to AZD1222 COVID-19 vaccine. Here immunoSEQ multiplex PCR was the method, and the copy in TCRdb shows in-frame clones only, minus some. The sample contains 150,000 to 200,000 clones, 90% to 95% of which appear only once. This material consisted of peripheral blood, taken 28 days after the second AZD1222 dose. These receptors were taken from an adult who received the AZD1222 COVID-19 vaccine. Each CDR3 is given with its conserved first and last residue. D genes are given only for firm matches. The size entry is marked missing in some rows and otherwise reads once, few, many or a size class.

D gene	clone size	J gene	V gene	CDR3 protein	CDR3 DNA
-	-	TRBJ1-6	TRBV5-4	CASSRWFGDSYNSPLHF	TGTGCCAGCAGCCGATGGTTCGGGGACTCCTATAATTCACCCCTCCACTTT
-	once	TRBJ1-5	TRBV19	CASSSFRQPQHF	TGTGCCAGTAGTTCATTTCGGCAGCCCCAGCATTTT
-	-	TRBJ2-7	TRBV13	CASSLGPQHADEQYF	TGTGCCAGCAGCTTAGGCCCCCAACATGCGGACGAGCAGTACTTC
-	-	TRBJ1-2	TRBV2	CASRIHEESYGYTF	TGTGCCAGCAGGATCCATGAGGAGTCATATGGCTACACCTTC
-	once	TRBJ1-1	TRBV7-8	CASSPGGAGYNTEAFF	TGTGCCAGCAGCCCTGGTGGGGCAGGATATAACACTGAAGCTTTCTTT
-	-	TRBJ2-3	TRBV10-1	CASSEFLSDTQYF	TGCGCCAGCAGTGAGTTCCTATCAGATACGCAGTATTTT
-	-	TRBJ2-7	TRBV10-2	CASSESTMGTRYF	TGCGCCAGCAGTGAGTCGACGATGGGGACGCGGTACTTC
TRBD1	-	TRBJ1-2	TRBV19	CASSTGQVGGYTF	TGTGCCAGTAGTACAGGACAGGTTGGTGGCTACACCTTC
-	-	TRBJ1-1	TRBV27	CASSLSIGGTEAFF	TGTGCCAGCAGTTTATCGATCGGGGGCACTGAAGCTTTCTTT
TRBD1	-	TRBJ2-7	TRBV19	CASSTQPGQGASEQYF	TGTGCCAGTAGTACCCAACCGGGACAGGGGGCTTCCGAGCAGTACTTC
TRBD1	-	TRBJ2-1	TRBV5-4	CASSFPRDRVYNEQFF	TGTGCCAGCAGCTTCCCCAGGGACAGGGTCTACAATGAGCAGTTCTTC
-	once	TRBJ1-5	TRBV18	CASSPPLRQSNQPQHF	TGTGCCAGCTCACCACCACTCCGACAGAGCAATCAGCCCCAGCATTTT
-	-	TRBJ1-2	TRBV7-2	CARGHQTGQWNGYTF	TGTGCCAGGGGGCACCAAACGGGACAATGGAACGGCTACACCTTC
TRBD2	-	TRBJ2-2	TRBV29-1	CSVPARGAVGTGELFF	TGCAGCGTTCCCGCGCGGGGGGCGGTAGGAACCGGGGAGCTGTTTTTT
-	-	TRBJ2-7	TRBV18	CASSPPGTSVVGEQYF	TGTGCCAGCTCACCACCCGGGACCAGTGTAGTTGGCGAGCAGTACTTC
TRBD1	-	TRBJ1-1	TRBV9	CASSGTGYEAFF	TGTGCCAGCAGCGGGACAGGATACGAAGCTTTCTTT
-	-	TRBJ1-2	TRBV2	CATTPSPNYGYTF	TGTGCCACCACGCCCAGCCCTAACTATGGCTACACCTTC
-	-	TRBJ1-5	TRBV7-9	CASSQTDSSNQPQHF	TGTGCCAGCAGCCAGACAGACTCTAGCAATCAGCCCCAGCATTTT
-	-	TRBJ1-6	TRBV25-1	CASSEYYEDSPLHF	TGTGCCAGCAGTGAATATTACGAAGACTCACCCCTCCACTTT
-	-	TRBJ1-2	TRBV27	CASSPRTNYGYTF	TGTGCCAGCAGTCCACGGACCAACTATGGCTACACCTTC
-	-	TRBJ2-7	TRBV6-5	CASSYLGGRSEQYF	TGTGCCAGCAGTTACTTGGGTGGGAGGTCCGAGCAGTACTTC
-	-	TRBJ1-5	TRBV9	CASSVDRGGQPQHF	TGTGCCAGCAGCGTAGACCGGGGAGGTCAGCCCCAGCATTTT
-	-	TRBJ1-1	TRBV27	CASRLGVGGYTEAFF	TGTGCCAGCAGGTTAGGAGTGGGCGGGTACACTGAAGCTTTCTTT
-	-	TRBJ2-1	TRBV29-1	CSVQTYLTYNEQFF	TGCAGCGTCCAGACTTACCTCACATACAATGAGCAGTTCTTC
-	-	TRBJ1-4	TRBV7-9	CASSSMTPKLFF	TGTGCCAGCAGCTCTATGACCCCAAAACTGTTTTTT
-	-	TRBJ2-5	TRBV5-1	CASSSSGSSGETQYF	TGCGCCAGCAGCTCCTCCGGAAGTAGCGGAGAGACCCAGTACTTC
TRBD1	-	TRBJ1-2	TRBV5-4	CASSKGPGQGVYGYTF	TGTGCCAGCAGCAAGGGCCCCGGACAGGGGGTTTATGGCTACACCTTC
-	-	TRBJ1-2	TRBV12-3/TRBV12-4	CASNWGGTYGYTF	TGTGCCAGCAACTGGGGCGGGACCTATGGCTACACCTTC
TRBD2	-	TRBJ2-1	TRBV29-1	CSVERGLAGSSYNEQFF	TGCAGCGTTGAAAGGGGGCTAGCGGGGAGTTCCTACAATGAGCAGTTCTTC
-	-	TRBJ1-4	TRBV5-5	CASSNPQGAVEKLFF	TGTGCCAGCAGCAACCCCCAGGGAGCTGTTGAAAAACTGTTTTTT
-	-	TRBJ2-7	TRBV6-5	CASSYQGGSYEQYF	TGTGCCAGCAGTTATCAGGGGGGCTCCTACGAGCAGTACTTC
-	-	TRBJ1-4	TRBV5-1	CASSYDGHKNEKLFF	TGCGCCAGCAGCTATGACGGCCACAAAAATGAAAAACTGTTTTTT
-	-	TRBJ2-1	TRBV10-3	CAILPGTSSYNEQFF	TGTGCCATCCTTCCCGGGACAAGCTCCTACAATGAGCAGTTCTTC